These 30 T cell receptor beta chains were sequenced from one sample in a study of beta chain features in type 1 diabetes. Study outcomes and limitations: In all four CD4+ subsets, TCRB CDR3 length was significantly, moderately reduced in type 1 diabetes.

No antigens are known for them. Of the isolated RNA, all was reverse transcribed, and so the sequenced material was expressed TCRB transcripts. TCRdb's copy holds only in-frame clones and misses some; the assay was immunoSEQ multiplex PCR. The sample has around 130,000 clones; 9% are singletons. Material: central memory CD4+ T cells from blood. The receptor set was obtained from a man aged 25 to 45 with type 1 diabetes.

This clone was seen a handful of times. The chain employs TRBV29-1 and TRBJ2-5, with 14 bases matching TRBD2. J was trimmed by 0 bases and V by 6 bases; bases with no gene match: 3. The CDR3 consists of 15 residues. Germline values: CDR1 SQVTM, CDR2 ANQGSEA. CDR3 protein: CSVRGLAGDQETQYF. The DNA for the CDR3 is TGCAGCGTGAGGGGACTAGCGGGGGACCAAGAGACCCAGTACTTC.

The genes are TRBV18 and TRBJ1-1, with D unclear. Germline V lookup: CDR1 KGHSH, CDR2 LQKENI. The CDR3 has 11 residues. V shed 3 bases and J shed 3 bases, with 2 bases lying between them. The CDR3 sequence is CASSPDTEAFF. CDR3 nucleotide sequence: TGTGCCAGCTCACCCGACACTGAAGCTTTCTTT.

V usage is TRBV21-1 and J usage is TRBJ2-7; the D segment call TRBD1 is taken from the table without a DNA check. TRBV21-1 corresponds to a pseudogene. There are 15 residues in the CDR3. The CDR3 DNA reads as TGTGCCAGCAGCAAGATCGCAGGGGGCTCGTACGAGCAGTACTTC. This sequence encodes CASSKIAGGSYEQYF.

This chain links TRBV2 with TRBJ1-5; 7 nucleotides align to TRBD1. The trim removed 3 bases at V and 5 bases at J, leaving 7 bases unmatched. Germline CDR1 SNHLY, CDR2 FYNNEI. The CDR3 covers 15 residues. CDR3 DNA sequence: TGTGCCAGCAGTGACGGCAGGGGGAAATATCAGCCCCAGCATTTT. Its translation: CASSDGRGKYQPQHF.

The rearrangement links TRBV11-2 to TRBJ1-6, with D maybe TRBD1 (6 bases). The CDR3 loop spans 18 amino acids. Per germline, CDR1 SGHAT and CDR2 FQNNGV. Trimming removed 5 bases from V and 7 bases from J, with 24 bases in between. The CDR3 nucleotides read TGTGCCAGCAGCCGCCCCGTTCAGAGTGGACAGCCAAATTCACCCCTCCACTTT. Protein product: CASSRPVQSGQPNSPLHF.

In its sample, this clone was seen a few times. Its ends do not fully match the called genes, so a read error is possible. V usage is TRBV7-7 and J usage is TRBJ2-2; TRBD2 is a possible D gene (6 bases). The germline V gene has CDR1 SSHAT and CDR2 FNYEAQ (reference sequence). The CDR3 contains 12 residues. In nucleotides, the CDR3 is TGTGCTAGCAGCGGGCCCCCCGGGGAGCTGTTTTTT. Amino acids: CASSGPPGELFF.

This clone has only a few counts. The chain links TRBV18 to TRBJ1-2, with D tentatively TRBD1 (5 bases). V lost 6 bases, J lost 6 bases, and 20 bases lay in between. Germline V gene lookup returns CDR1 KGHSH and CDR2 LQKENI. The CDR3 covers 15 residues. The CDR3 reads CASSLNRQTSDGYTF. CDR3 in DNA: TGTGCCAGCTCCCTTAACCGACAGACCAGTGATGGCTACACCTTC.

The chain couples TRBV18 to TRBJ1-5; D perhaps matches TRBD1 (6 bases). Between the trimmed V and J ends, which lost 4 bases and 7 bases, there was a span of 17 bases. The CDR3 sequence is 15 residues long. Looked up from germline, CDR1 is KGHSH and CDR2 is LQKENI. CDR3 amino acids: CASSQLGARDQPQHF. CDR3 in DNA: TGTGCCAGCTCACAGCTGGGGGCCAGGGACCAGCCCCAGCATTTT.

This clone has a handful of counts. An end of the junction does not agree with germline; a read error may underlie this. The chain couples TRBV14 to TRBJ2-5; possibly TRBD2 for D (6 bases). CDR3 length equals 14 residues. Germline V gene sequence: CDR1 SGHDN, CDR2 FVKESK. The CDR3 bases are TGTGCCAGCAGCGAAGATGCGGGGCCCGCGGCCCAGTACTTC. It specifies CASSEDAGPAAQYF.

CDR3 nucleotides: TGTGCCAGCAGCCCCACGCGGACTAACGCCTACAATGAGCAGTTCTTC. It codes for CASSPTRTNAYNEQFF. The chain recombines TRBV7-8 with TRBJ2-1; TRBD2 is a possible D gene (6 bases). This CDR3 has 16 amino acids. Trimming left V 5 bases short and J 2 bases short, with 16 bases between. Germline lookup yields CDR1 SGHVS and CDR2 FQNEAQ.

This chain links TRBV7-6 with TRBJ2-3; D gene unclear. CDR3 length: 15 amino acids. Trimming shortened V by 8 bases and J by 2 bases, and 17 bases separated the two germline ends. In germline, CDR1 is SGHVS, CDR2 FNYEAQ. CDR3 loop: CASSQRAYLTDTQYF. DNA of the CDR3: TGTGCCAGCTCCCAAAGAGCGTACCTCACAGATACGCAGTATTTT.

CDR3 sequence reads: CASSPRRGSDTGELFF. As DNA, the CDR3 is TGTGCCAGCAGCCCCCGACGGGGGTCGGACACCGGGGAGCTGTTTTTT. The rearrangement uses TRBV4-2 and TRBJ2-2; the D gene is possibly TRBD2 (6 bases). This CDR3 has 16 residues. V was clipped by 4 bases and J by 3 bases, with 15 bases between them. Per germline, CDR1 LGHNA and CDR2 YNFKEQ.

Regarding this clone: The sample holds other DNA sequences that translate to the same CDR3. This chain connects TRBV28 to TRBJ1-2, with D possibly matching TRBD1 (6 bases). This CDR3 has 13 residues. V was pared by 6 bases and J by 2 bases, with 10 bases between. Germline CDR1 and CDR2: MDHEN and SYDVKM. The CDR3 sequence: CASRLDSNYGYTF. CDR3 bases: TGTGCCAGCAGATTGGACAGCAACTATGGCTACACCTTC.

The CDR3 DNA reads TGCAGCGCTGGGGCGACAGTGTCGAACACTGAAGCTTTCTTT. Protein product: CSAGATVSNTEAFF. The chain uses TRBV29-1 and TRBJ1-1; D might be TRBD1 (5 bases). The V and J ends lost 7 bases and 1 base respectively, with 16 bases between them. From germline, CDR1 is SQVTM and CDR2 ANQGSEA. The CDR3 contains 14 residues.

This CDR3 is CAGPGQGLNTGELFF. The CDR3 nucleotides are TGTGCCGGACCGGGACAGGGTTTGAACACCGGGGAGCTGTTTTTT. The rearrangement links TRBV19 to TRBJ2-2; TRBD1 agrees at 9 bases. Germline trimming cut 11 bases from V and 1 base from J; bases unmatched to any gene: 8. Germline assignment: CDR1 LNHDA and CDR2 SQIVND (reference sequence). The CDR3 has 15 residues.

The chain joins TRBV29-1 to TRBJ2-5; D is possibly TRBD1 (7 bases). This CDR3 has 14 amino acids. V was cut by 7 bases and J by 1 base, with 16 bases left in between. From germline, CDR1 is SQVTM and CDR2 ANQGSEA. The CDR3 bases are TGCAGCGGATGGGCAGGGGGAGGCCAAGAGACCCAGTACTTC. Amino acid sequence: CSGWAGGGQETQYF.

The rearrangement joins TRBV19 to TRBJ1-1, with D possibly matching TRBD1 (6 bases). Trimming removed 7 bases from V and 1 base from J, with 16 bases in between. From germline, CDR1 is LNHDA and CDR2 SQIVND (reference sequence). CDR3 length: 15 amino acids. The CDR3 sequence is CASTGSQDRNTEAFF. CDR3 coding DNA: TGTGCCAGTACTGGCAGCCAGGACAGGAACACTGAAGCTTTCTTT.

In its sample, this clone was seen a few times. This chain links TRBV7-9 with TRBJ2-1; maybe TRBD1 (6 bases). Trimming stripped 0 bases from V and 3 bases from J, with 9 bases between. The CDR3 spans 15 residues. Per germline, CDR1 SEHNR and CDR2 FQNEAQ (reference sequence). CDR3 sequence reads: CASSLAGAHYNEQFF. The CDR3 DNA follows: TGTGCCAGCAGCTTAGCGGGGGCCCACTACAATGAGCAGTTCTTC.

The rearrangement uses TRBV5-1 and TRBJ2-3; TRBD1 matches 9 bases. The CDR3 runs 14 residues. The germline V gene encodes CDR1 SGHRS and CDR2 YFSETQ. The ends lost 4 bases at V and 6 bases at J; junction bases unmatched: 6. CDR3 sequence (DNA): TGCGCCAGCAGCGTACTAGACAGGGGGGATACGCAGTATTTT. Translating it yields CASSVLDRGDTQYF.

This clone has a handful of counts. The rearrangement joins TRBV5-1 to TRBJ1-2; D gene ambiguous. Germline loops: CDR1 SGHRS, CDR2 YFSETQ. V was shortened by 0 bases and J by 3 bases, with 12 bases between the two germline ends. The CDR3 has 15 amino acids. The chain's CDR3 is CASSLVPGNDYGYTF. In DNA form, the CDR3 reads TGCGCCAGCAGCTTGGTACCCGGGAACGACTATGGCTACACCTTC.

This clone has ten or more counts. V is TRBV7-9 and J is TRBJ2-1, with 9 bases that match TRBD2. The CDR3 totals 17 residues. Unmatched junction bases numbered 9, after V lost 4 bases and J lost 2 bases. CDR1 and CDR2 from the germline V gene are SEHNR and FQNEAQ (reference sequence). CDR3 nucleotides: TGTGCCAGCAGCTCGCCGGGGGCGGGGGGGACCTACAATGAGCAGTTCTTC. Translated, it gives CASSSPGAGGTYNEQFF.

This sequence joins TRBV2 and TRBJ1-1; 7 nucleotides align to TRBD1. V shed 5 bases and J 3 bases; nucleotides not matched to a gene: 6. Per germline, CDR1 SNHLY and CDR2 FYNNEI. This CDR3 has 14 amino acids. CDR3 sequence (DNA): TGTGCCAGCAGTCGACAGGGTTCCGACACTGAAGCTTTCTTT. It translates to CASSRQGSDTEAFF.

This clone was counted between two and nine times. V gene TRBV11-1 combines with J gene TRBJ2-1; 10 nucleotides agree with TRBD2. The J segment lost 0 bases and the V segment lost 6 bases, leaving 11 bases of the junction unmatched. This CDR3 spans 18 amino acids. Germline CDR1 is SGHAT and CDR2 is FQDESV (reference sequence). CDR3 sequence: CASRTDLAGGPSYNEQFF. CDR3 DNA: TGTGCCAGCAGAACCGATTTAGCGGGGGGACCCTCCTACAATGAGCAGTTCTTC.

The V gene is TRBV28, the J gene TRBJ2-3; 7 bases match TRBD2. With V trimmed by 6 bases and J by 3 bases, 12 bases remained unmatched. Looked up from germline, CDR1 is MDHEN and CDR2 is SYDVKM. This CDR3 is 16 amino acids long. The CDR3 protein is CASSSNRRGITDTQYF. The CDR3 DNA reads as TGTGCCAGCAGCTCCAACCGGCGGGGGATAACAGATACGCAGTATTTT.

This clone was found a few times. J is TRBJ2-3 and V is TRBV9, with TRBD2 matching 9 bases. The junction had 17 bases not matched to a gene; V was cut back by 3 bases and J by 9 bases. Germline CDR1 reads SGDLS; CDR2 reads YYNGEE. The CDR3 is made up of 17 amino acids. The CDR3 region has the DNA TGTGCCAGCAGCGCCCTGGCGCGTAGCGGGGGCCAGGGGACGCAGTATTTT. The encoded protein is CASSALARSGGQGTQYF.

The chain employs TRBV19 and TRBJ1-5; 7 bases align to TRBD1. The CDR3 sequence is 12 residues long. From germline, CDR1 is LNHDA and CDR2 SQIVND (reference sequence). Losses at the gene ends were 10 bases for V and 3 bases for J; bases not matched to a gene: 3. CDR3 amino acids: CATQGDNQPQHF. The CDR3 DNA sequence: TGTGCCACCCAGGGGGACAATCAGCCCCAGCATTTT. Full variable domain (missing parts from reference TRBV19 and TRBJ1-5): DGGITQSPKYLFRKEGQNVTLSCEQNLNHDAMYWYRQDPGQGLRLIYYSQIVNDFQKGDIAEGYSVSREKKESFPLTVTSAQKNPTAFYLCATQGDNQPQHFGDGTRLSIL.

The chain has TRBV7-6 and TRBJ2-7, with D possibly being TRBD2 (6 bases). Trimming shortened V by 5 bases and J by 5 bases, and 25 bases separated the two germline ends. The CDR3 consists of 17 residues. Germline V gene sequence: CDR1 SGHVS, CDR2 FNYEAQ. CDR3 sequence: CASSRLGYDWGVHEQYF. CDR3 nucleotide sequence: TGTGCCAGCAGCCGCCTGGGCTATGACTGGGGGGTCCACGAGCAGTACTTC.

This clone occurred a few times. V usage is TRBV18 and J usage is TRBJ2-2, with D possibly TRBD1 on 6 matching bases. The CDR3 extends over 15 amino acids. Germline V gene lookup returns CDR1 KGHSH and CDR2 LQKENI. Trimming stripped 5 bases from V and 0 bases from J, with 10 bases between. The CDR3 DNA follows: TGTGCCAGCTCAGAAGGGGGTTCGAACACCGGGGAGCTGTTTTTT. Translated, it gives CASSEGGSNTGELFF. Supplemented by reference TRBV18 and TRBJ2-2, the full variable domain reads NAGVMQNPRHLVRRRGQEARLRCSPMKGHSHVYWYRQLPEEGLKFMVYLQKENIIDESGMPKERFSAEFPKEGPSILRIQQVVRGDSAAYFCASSEGGSNTGELFFGEGSRLTVL.

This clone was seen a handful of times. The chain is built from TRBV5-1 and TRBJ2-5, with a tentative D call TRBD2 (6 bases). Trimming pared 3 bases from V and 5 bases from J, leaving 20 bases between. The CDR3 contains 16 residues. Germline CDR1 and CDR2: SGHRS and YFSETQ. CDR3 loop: CASSSFYRLESETQYF. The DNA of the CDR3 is TGCGCCAGCAGCTCCTTCTATCGACTAGAATCCGAGACCCAGTACTTC.

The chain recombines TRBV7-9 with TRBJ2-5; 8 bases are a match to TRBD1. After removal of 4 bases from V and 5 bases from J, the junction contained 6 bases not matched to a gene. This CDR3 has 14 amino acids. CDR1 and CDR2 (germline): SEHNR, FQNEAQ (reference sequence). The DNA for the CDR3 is TGTGCCAGCAGCTCACAGGGGGACGCGGAGACCCAGTACTTC. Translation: CASSSQGDAETQYF.